This T cell receptor beta chain was sequenced in a study of blood T cell repertoires in COVID-19. Study context: Donors in the United States, Italy and Spain gave samples during acute or convalescent COVID-19.

Under the authors' procedure: Amplification of reference gene primers was used by the study to estimate nucleated cell counts. Assay: immunoSEQ multiplex PCR; the TCRdb copy retains only in-frame clones and omits some. The V and J calls and clone size are taken from that table; D and trimming were inferred from the DNA. The sample has 110,000 or so clones, approximately 90% seen once. Trimming removed 5 bases from V and 2 bases from J, with 19 bases in between. There are 16 residues in the CDR3. Germline values: CDR1 SGHTA, CDR2 FQGNSA. This sequence joins TRBV7-2 and TRBJ2-7; no definite D call. The receptor was derived from a human donor in a cohort sampled during active COVID-19. The source material was peripheral blood. CDR3 in DNA: TGTGCCAGCAGCATACCGTCGTCTCCCAGGACCTACGAGCAGTACTTC. Translating it yields CASSIPSSPRTYEQYF.